This is a list of T cell receptor beta chains from one sample in a study of long-term antiretroviral therapy in people with HIV. The table came from immunoSEQ multiplex PCR; TCRdb's copy has only in-frame clones and leaves some out. The sample holds under 50,000 clones, less than 90% seen once. Sample: unsorted PBMCs, taken 1.2 years after starting antiretroviral therapy. These receptors were obtained from a woman aged 45 to 65 with HIV. Both conserved end residues are part of each CDR3. D genes are given only for firm matches. The size entry is marked missing in some rows and otherwise reads once, few, many or a size class.

TRBD1	TRBV27	TRBJ1-1	NA	CASSLYRGSTEAFF	TGTGCCAGCAGTTTATACAGGGGAAGCACTGAAGCTTTCTTT
NA	TRBV6-5	TRBJ1-2	NA	CASRDGSNYGYTF	TGTGCCAGCAGGGACGGGTCGAACTATGGCTACACCTTC
NA	TRBV9	TRBJ1-6	NA	CASSVGQRNLDNSPLHF	TGTGCCAGCAGCGTAGGGCAGCGCAATCTCGATAATTCACCCCTCCACTTT
TRBD1	TRBV7-2	TRBJ2-7	NA	CASSSQTGPYEQYF	TGTGCCAGCAGCTCACAGACAGGGCCCTACGAGCAGTACTTC
NA	TRBV7-2	TRBJ1-1	NA	CASSSLGGDTEAFF	TGTGCCAGCAGCTCATTGGGGGGGGACACTGAAGCTTTCTTT
NA	TRBV4-3	TRBJ2-5	NA	CASSLRGQETQYF	TGCGCCAGCAGCCTACGTGGCCAAGAGACCCAGTACTTC
NA	TRBV11-2	TRBJ1-1	NA	CASSLRLGGTEAFF	TGTGCCAGCAGCTTACGGCTAGGGGGCACTGAAGCTTTCTTT
NA	TRBV19	TRBJ1-2	NA	CASSMRDYGYTF	TGTGCCAGTAGTATGAGGGACTATGGCTACACCTTC
NA	TRBV29-1	TRBJ2-5	NA	CSVERGGGETQYF	TGCAGCGTTGAGAGGGGGGGCGGCGAGACCCAGTACTTC
NA	TRBV18	TRBJ2-1	NA	CASSPQKGISEQFF	TGTGCCAGCTCCCCCCAGAAGGGAATATCCGAGCAGTTCTTC
NA	TRBV7-2	TRBJ1-3	NA	CASSLPWTVSGNTIYF	TGTGCCAGCAGCTTACCCTGGACAGTCTCTGGAAACACCATATATTTT
TRBD1	TRBV6-6	TRBJ1-2	NA	CASSFARDRVVGYTF	TGTGCCAGCAGTTTTGCGAGGGACAGGGTGGTTGGCTACACCTTC
TRBD1	TRBV10-3	TRBJ1-2	NA	CATQTGTYRGYTF	TGTGCCACCCAGACAGGGACCTATCGGGGCTACACCTTC
NA	TRBV6-5	TRBJ1-2	few	CASSRPGTHKMGYTF	TGTGCCAGCAGTCGTCCCGGGACACATAAGATGGGCTACACCTTC
NA	TRBV7-9	TRBJ1-1	NA	CASSYQGNTEAFF	TGTGCCAGCAGTTATCAGGGGAACACTGAAGCTTTCTTT
TRBD2	TRBV28	TRBJ2-3	once	CASSLPGLAGVTDTQYF	TGTGCCAGCAGTTTACCGGGACTAGCGGGGGTCACAGATACGCAGTATTTT
TRBD1	TRBV19	TRBJ2-7	once	CASSPGQGGEQYF	TGTGCCAGCAGTCCGGGACAGGGAGGCGAGCAGTACTTC
TRBD1	TRBV5-6	TRBJ2-2	NA	CASSRRDRVTGELFF	TGTGCCAGCAGCCGGAGAGACAGGGTCACCGGGGAGCTGTTTTTT
NA	TRBV27	TRBJ2-7	NA	CATSLGVGQHYEQYF	TGTGCCACCTCCCTGGGGGTTGGACAGCACTACGAGCAGTACTTC
NA	TRBV30	TRBJ1-2	NA	CAWSGKLDGEYGYTF	TGTGCCTGGAGTGGAAAGTTGGACGGAGAATATGGCTACACCTTC
NA	TRBV7-2	TRBJ1-1	NA	CASSRRGTMNTEAFF	TGTGCCAGCAGCAGAAGAGGTACGATGAACACTGAAGCTTTCTTT
NA	TRBV30	TRBJ2-5	NA	CAWSGQAQETQYF	TGTGCCTGGAGTGGACAGGCCCAAGAGACCCAGTACTTC
NA	TRBV9	TRBJ1-3	NA	CASSLRSGLEGNTIYF	TGTGCCAGCAGCCTTCGTTCGGGGTTAGAGGGAAACACCATATATTTT
NA	TRBV7-2	TRBJ1-3	NA	CASSTQTTIYF	TGTGCCAGCAGCACACAAACCACCATATATTTT
NA	TRBV19	TRBJ1-5	few	CASSLAFRDKVHF	TGTGCCAGTAGTTTAGCATTCCGGGACAAAGTGCATTTT
NA	TRBV19	TRBJ1-5	NA	CASSIGGGSEQPQHF	TGTGCCAGTAGTATTGGAGGGGGAAGCGAGCAGCCCCAGCATTTT
NA	TRBV6-5	TRBJ1-2	NA	CASSTLNYGYTF	TGTGCCAGCAGTACCCTTAACTATGGCTACACCTTC
NA	TRBV18	TRBJ2-5	NA	CASSPAGAGETQYF	TGTGCCAGCTCACCGGCGGGGGCTGGGGAGACCCAGTACTTC
NA	TRBV18	TRBJ1-1	NA	CASSPSPIVNTEAFF	TGTGCCAGCTCACCTTCCCCCATCGTGAACACTGAAGCTTTCTTT
NA	TRBV19	TRBJ1-1	once	CASSILREGGTEAFF	TGTGCCAGTAGTATCCTTAGGGAAGGAGGCACTGAAGCTTTCTTT
NA	TRBV5-6	TRBJ2-7	NA	CASSLDGTAGEQYF	TGTGCCAGCAGCTTGGACGGGACAGCGGGCGAGCAGTACTTC
NA	TRBV11-2	TRBJ1-1	NA	CASSLELESTEAFF	TGTGCCAGCAGCTTAGAACTTGAGAGCACTGAAGCTTTCTTT
TRBD1	TRBV5-1	TRBJ1-1	NA	CASSLGQGNVMNTEAFF	TGCGCCAGCAGCTTGGGACAGGGAAACGTCATGAACACTGAAGCTTTCTTT
NA	TRBV21-1	TRBJ2-7	NA	CASSKVRLTGPGVEQYF	TGTGCCAGCAGCAAAGTGCGGTTAACAGGGCCAGGAGTCGAGCAGTACTTC
TRBD1	TRBV11-2	TRBJ1-2	NA	CASSLGGDRGRLGYTF	TGTGCCAGCAGCTTAGGTGGGGACAGGGGGCGTCTTGGCTACACCTTC
TRBD1	TRBV30	TRBJ1-2	NA	CAWKLSGTGLTGYTF	TGTGCCTGGAAGTTGTCGGGGACAGGCTTAACTGGCTACACCTTC
TRBD1	TRBV6-5	TRBJ1-2	NA	CASRRDRDSGYTF	TGTGCCAGCAGGAGGGACAGGGACAGTGGCTACACCTTC
NA	TRBV6-5	TRBJ1-3	NA	CASSYSPDGGNTIYF	TGTGCCAGCAGTTACTCCCCCGACGGCGGAAACACCATATATTTT
NA	TRBV4-2	TRBJ2-5	once	CASSHAGNNQETQYF	TGTGCCAGCAGCCACGCGGGGAACAACCAAGAGACCCAGTACTTC
NA	TRBV7-7	TRBJ2-2	NA	CASSADRPSGELFF	TGTGCTAGCAGCGCCGACAGGCCGTCCGGGGAGCTGTTTTTT
TRBD2	TRBV19	TRBJ2-2	NA	CASSPGLAGTGELFF	TGTGCCAGTAGCCCGGGACTAGCGGGTACCGGGGAGCTGTTTTTT
NA	TRBV5-5	TRBJ1-2	NA	CASSFGTGGYTF	TGTGCCAGCAGCTTCGGCACGGGGGGCTACACCTTC
NA	TRBV4-2	TRBJ1-1	NA	CASSQGRDPTFDTEAFF	TGTGCCAGCAGCCAGGGCCGGGATCCTACGTTTGACACTGAAGCTTTCTTT
NA	TRBV11-2	TRBJ2-7	NA	CASSLGQGGTYEQYF	TGTGCCAGCAGCTTAGGGCAAGGGGGAACCTACGAGCAGTACTTC
NA	TRBV23-1	TRBJ1-2	NA	CASSFRKDGYTF	TGCGCCAGCAGTTTTAGAAAGGATGGCTACACCTTC
NA	TRBV5-4	TRBJ1-6	NA	CASSFGQGHGSYNSPLHF	TGTGCCAGCAGCTTCGGTCAGGGGCATGGGTCCTATAATTCACCCCTCCACTTT
NA	TRBV5-4	TRBJ2-7	NA	CASSLRGPGYEQYF	TGTGCCAGCAGCTTACGGGGGCCGGGGTACGAGCAGTACTTC
NA	TRBV7-3	TRBJ2-1	NA	CASSFQGWNNEQFF	TGTGCCAGCAGCTTCCAGGGTTGGAACAATGAGCAGTTCTTC